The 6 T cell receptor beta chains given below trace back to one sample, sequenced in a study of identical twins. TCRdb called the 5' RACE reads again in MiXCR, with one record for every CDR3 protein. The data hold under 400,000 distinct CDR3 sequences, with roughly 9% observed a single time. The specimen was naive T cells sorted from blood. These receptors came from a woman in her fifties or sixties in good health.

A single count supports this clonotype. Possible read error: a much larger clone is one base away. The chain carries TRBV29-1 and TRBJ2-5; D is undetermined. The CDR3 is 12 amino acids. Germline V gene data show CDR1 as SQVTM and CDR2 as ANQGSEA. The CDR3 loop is CSVGANQETQHF. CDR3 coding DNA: TGCAGCGTTGGGGCTAACCAAGAGACCCAGCACTTC.

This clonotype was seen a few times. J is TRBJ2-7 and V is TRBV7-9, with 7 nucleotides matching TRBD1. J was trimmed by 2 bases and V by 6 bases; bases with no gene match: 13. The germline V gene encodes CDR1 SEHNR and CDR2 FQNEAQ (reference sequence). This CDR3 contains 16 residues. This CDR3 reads CASRPGGQQGAYEQYF. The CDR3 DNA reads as TGTGCCAGCAGACCAGGGGGACAGCAAGGTGCCTACGAGCAGTACTTC.

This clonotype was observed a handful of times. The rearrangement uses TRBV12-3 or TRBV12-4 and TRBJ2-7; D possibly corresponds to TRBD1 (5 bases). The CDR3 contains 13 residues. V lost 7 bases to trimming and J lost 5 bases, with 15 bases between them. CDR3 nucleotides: TGTGCCAGCAATATCCAGGGTGGCCACGAGCAGTACTTC. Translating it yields CASNIQGGHEQYF.

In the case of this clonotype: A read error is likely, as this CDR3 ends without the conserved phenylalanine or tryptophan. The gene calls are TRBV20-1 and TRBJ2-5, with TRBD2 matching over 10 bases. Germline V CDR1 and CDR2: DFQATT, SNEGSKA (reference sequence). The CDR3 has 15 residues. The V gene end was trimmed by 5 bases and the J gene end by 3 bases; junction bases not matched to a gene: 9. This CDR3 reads CSAEPTSGKEETQYY. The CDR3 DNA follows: TGCAGTGCTGAGCCTACTAGCGGGAAGGAAGAGACCCAGTACTAC.

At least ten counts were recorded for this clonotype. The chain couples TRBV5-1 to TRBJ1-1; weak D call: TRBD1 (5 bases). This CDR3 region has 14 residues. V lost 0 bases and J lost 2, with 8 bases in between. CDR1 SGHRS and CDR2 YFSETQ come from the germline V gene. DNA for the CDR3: TGCGCCAGCAGCTTGGAGGGACCTAACACTGAAGCTTTCTTT. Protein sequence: CASSLEGPNTEAFF.

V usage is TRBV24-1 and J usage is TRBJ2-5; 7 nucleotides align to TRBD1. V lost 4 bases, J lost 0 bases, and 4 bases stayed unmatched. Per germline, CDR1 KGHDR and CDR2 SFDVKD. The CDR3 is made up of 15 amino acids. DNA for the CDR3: TGTGCCACCAGTGAACCGGACAGGTACCAAGAGACCCAGTACTTC. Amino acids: CATSEPDRYQETQYF.